This T cell receptor (beta chain) was sequenced during a study of high-grade serous ovarian cancer treatment subgroups. Overall study: On average, just over 14,000 reads and several thousand unique TCR beta rearrangements were obtained per sample. Study-level findings and limits: CDR1 and CDR2 were left unanalyzed; analyses focused on CDR3. Tumors within one patient showed repertoire similarity of about 0.11 to 0.85. TCR clonal relatedness correlated positively with neoantigen level.

This CDR3 region has 14 residues. V dropped 5 bases and J dropped 1 base, with 9 bases sitting between them. Germline values: CDR1 SGHRS, CDR2 YFSETQ. On this clone itself: Its antigen is undetermined.

The method was immunoSEQ multiplex PCR; TCRdb's version includes in-frame clones alone and lacks a portion of them. The repertoire has about 5,900 clones, about 80% of them found once; the top ten carry 10%. Tumor tissue was taken before any definitive surgery or chemotherapy was given. The rearrangement links TRBV5-1 to TRBJ2-2; D perhaps matches TRBD2 (6 bases). The material sequenced was tumor tissue. The sequence derives from a human donor with high-grade serous ovarian cancer. In DNA form, the CDR3 reads TGCGCCAGCAGTAAGGGACTGAACACCGGGGAGCTGTTTTTT. Translation gives CASSKGLNTGELFF.